This T cell receptor beta chain is drawn from a study of blood T cell repertoires in COVID-19. The CDR3 consists of 15 residues. The V and J ends lost 4 bases and 0 bases respectively, with 12 bases between them. Germline-derived CDR1 and CDR2 are SGHRS and YFSETQ. Sequenced by immunoSEQ multiplex PCR; TCRdb stores in-frame clones only, minus some. The sample contains 75,000 to 95,000 clones, 75% to 90% of which appear only once. What was sequenced was peripheral blood. The TCR was taken from a man aged 50 to 60 with active COVID-19. The genes are TRBV5-1 and TRBJ2-3, with D unclear. CDR3 sequence: CASSVDTPSTDTQYF. The CDR3 nucleotides read TGCGCCAGCAGCGTTGACACCCCTAGCACAGATACGCAGTATTTT. Complete variable domain (other parts from reference TRBV5-1 and TRBJ2-3): KAGVTQTPRYLIKTRGQQVTLSCSPISGHRSVSWYQQTPGQGLQFLFEYFSETQRNKGNFPGRFSGRQFSNSRSEMNVSTLELGDSALYLCASSVDTPSTDTQYFGPGTRLTVL.